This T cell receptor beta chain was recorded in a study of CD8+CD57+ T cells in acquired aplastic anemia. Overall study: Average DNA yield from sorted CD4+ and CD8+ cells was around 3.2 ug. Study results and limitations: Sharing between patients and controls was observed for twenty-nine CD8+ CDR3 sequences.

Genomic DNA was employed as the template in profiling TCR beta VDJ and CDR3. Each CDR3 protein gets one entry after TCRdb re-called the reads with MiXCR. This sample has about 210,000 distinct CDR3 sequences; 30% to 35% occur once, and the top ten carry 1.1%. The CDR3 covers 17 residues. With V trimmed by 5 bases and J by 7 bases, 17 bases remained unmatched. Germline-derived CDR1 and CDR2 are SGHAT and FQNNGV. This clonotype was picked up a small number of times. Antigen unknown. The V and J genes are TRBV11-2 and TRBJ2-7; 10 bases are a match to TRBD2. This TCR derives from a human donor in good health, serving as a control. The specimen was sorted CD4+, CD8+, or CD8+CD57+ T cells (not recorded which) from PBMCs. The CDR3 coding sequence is TGTGCCAGCAGCCCGCTGTCGAAGCGGGAGGGCCCGCGGGAGCAGTACTTC. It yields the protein CASSPLSKREGPREQYF.